This T cell receptor beta chain was profiled in a study of T cell changes during pregnancy in multiple sclerosis. The CDR3 spans 14 residues. Germline CDR1 reads ENHRY; CDR2 reads SYGVKD. The junction had 11 bases not matched to a gene; V was cut back by 10 bases and J by 4 bases. TCRdb keeps only in-frame clones here, not all; method: immunoSEQ multiplex PCR. The sample records tens of thousands of clones, 85% to 95% being singletons. The chain combines TRBV10-3 with TRBJ2-5; TRBD2 matches at 8 bases. This sample comprised CD4+ T cells from peripheral blood mononuclear cells, obtained before pregnancy. The origin of this receptor is a female donor with multiple sclerosis, enrolled in a pregnancy study. CDR3: CATGGGGKGETQYF. The CDR3 bases are TGTGCCACCGGGGGGGGCGGTAAGGGAGAGACCCAGTACTTC.